These 14 T cell receptor beta chains were all obtained from the same sample, sequenced in a study of blood T cell repertoires in COVID-19. The table came from immunoSEQ multiplex PCR; TCRdb's copy has only in-frame clones and leaves some out. The table lists 100,000 to 150,000 clones, roughly 88% of them singletons. The sequenced material came from peripheral blood. The receptors were sampled from a man in his 70s with active COVID-19.

This sequence joins TRBV10-3 and TRBJ2-1; 10 positions agree with TRBD1. Germline V lookup: CDR1 ENHRY, CDR2 SYGVKD. V shed 6 bases, J shed 7 bases, and the junction held 6 bases outside the gene matches. This CDR3 region has 14 residues. The CDR3 nucleotides read TGTGCCATCAGCCCCGGGACAGGGGCAAATGAGCAGTTCTTC. Amino acids: CAISPGTGANEQFF.

This sequence joins TRBV5-4 and TRBJ1-1; TRBD1 matches 10 bases. The V gene end was trimmed by 4 bases and the J gene end by 6 bases; junction bases not matched to a gene: 15. CDR1 is SGHNT and CDR2 is YYREEE in the germline V gene (reference sequence). The CDR3 extends over 17 amino acids. The CDR3 sequence is CASSATGGRLSGPEAFF. In DNA form, the CDR3 reads TGTGCCAGCAGCGCGACAGGGGGCCGACTCTCAGGGCCTGAAGCTTTCTTT.

The chain has TRBV5-1 and TRBJ2-1, with D maybe TRBD2 (6 bases). Germline values: CDR1 SGHRS, CDR2 YFSETQ. The CDR3 length is 15 residues. The germline V and J ends were trimmed by 4 bases and 2 bases, with 13 bases remaining between them. Here the CDR3 reads CASSPDSGTYNEQFF. In DNA form, the CDR3 reads TGCGCCAGCAGCCCGGATAGCGGAACCTACAATGAGCAGTTCTTC.

The chain is built from TRBV4-1 and TRBJ2-1; 7 positions agree with TRBD2. The trim removed 0 bases at V and 6 bases at J, leaving 11 bases unmatched. The germline V gene encodes CDR1 MGHRA and CDR2 YSYEKL. This CDR3 comprises 17 residues. In DNA, the CDR3 is TGCGCCAGCAGCCAAGAAGAGGCGGGAGAAGGGCGCAATGAGCAGTTCTTC. It specifies CASSQEEAGEGRNEQFF.

The CDR3 DNA follows: TGTGCCAGCAGGGGGACAGGGGTTTTTACCGGGGAGCTGTTTTTT. Residues: CASRGTGVFTGELFF. The V and J genes are TRBV7-2 and TRBJ2-2; 10 nucleotides agree with TRBD1. The germline V gene has CDR1 SGHTA and CDR2 FQGNSA. Trimming at V came to 6 bases and at J to 5 bases, leaving 6 bases not matched to a gene. The CDR3 loop spans 15 amino acids.

The rearrangement uses TRBV12-3 or TRBV12-4 and TRBJ1-5; 7 positions agree with TRBD1. J was trimmed by 5 bases and V by 4 bases; bases with no gene match: 2. This CDR3 is built from 13 residues. The CDR3 sequence is CASSSGGDQPQHF. The CDR3 DNA reads TGTGCCAGCAGTTCAGGGGGTGATCAGCCCCAGCATTTT.

This sequence joins TRBV7-9 and TRBJ1-2; D might be TRBD1 (5 bases). This CDR3 is 13 amino acids long. Trimming pared 5 bases from V and 2 bases from J, leaving 9 bases between. Germline lookup yields CDR1 SEHNR and CDR2 FQNEAQ (reference sequence). The CDR3 region is CASSPDSNYGYTF. The CDR3 DNA reads as TGTGCCAGCAGCCCTGACAGCAACTATGGCTACACCTTC.

This clone occurred once. The chain has TRBV28 and TRBJ1-2; no firm D call. The CDR3 consists of 14 residues. The germline CDR1 and CDR2 sequences are MDHEN and SYDVKM. The V gene lost 4 bases and the J gene lost 4 bases, with 13 bases spanning the gap. CDR3 amino acids: CASSSNGDPYGYTF. CDR3 coding DNA: TGTGCCAGCAGTTCGAACGGAGACCCCTATGGCTACACCTTC.

The V gene is TRBV7-8, the J gene TRBJ1-3; D gene unclear. Per germline, CDR1 SGHVS and CDR2 FQNEAQ. The CDR3 extends over 13 amino acids. V was shortened by 5 bases and J by 4 bases, with 9 bases between the two germline ends. The CDR3 spells CASSPLNGNTIYF. The CDR3 region has the DNA TGTGCCAGCAGCCCACTTAACGGAAACACCATATATTTT.

This chain uses TRBV5-1 with TRBJ1-3; TRBD1 agrees at 10 bases. CDR1 is SGHRS, CDR2 YFSETQ, per germline. The ends lost 4 bases at V and 0 bases at J; junction bases unmatched: 4. CDR3 length: 16 residues. Here the CDR3 DNA reads TGCGCCAGCAGCCTCGGACAGGGGGGCTCTGGAAACACCATATATTTT. Translated, it gives CASSLGQGGSGNTIYF. Combining the CDR3 with reference TRBV5-1 and TRBJ1-3 gives the whole variable domain KAGVTQTPRYLIKTRGQQVTLSCSPISGHRSVSWYQQTPGQGLQFLFEYFSETQRNKGNFPGRFSGRQFSNSRSEMNVSTLELGDSALYLCASSLGQGGSGNTIYFGEGSWLTVV.

This clone was found once. The CDR3 bases are TGTGCCAGCAGGTTACCCGGAGGGACTCAGCCCCAGCATTTT. Its protein product is CASRLPGGTQPQHF. The rearrangement uses TRBV28 and TRBJ1-5; D is perhaps TRBD1 (5 bases). The CDR3 extends over 14 amino acids. CDR1 and CDR2 (germline): MDHEN, SYDVKM. V lost 6 bases to trimming and J lost 6 bases, with 15 bases between them.

This chain links TRBV5-5 with TRBJ2-7; D ambiguous. Trimming removed 1 base from V and 2 bases from J, with 10 bases in between. Germline V gene lookup returns CDR1 SGHKS and CDR2 YYEKEE (reference sequence). The CDR3 sequence is 14 residues long. For the CDR3, the DNA is TGTGCCAGCAGCTTGACTCTGGTGACCTACGAGCAGTACTTC. Its translation is CASSLTLVTYEQYF.

V usage is TRBV4-3 and J usage is TRBJ2-7, with 7 bases matching TRBD1. The CDR3 consists of 15 residues. Germline V gene sequence: CDR1 LGHNA, CDR2 YSLEER. Trimming removed 0 bases from V and 0 bases from J; junction bases left unmatched: 2. CDR3 coding DNA: TGCGCCAGCAGCCAAGATCCAGGGGGCTCCTACGAGCAGTACTTC. Its translation is CASSQDPGGSYEQYF.

This clone was counted a few times. The rearrangement uses TRBV7-9 and TRBJ2-7, with D possibly matching TRBD1 (5 bases). There are 14 residues in the CDR3. With 1 base removed from V and 1 base from J, the gap between germline ends came to 8 bases. Per the germline V gene, CDR1 is SEHNR and CDR2 is FQNEAQ (reference sequence). The CDR3 spells CASSLGRQSYEQYF. The CDR3 nucleotides are TGTGCCAGCAGCTTAGGCCGACAGTCCTACGAGCAGTACTTC.